The TCR beta chain under discussion was sequenced for a study of blood T cell repertoires in COVID-19 (dated by TCRdb to 2018 to 2021). Study-level background: The collaborator samples originated in the United States, Italy and Spain and spanned the acute and convalescent phases of COVID-19. Deeply sampled blood TCRbeta repertoires from subjects exposed to, actively infected with, or recovered from COVID-19 were included in the dataset. The material from the prospective study consisted of cDNA or gDNA derived from T cells, B-cell-depleted T cells, or PBMCs. HLA class I and class II types, where available, came from metadata supplied by the sample provider rather than from assay-based typing. The repertoires were released in a freely available public database intended as a resource for research on the immune response to SARS-CoV-2. The samples were drawn from the first 160 participants of the ongoing ImmuneRACE study and from about 1,200 subjects provided by 6 global collaborators. The sample metadata nearly always contained a de-identified subject ID, COVID-19 status, age in years and sex. Here is what the overall study found, with its caveats: Clinical and demographic metadata were provided uncurated, with the amount varying by source and participant.

Collaborating institutions collected whole blood in K2EDTA tubes following their own protocols. Collaborator samples were shipped for TCRbeta analysis as frozen whole blood, isolated PBMCs, or DNA extracted from either sample type. About this clone itself: Its antigen remains undetermined. Base qualities were left out, and no much larger clone turns up one base away.

The immunoSEQ Assay, a bias-controlled multiplex PCR, was used to amplify TCRbeta CDR3 regions from genomic DNA. Per the source publication's procedure: Within the assay, amplification of reference gene primers was used to estimate how many nucleated cells each sample contained. Sequence reads were collapsed and filtered to measure the absolute abundance of every unique TCRbeta CDR3 rearrangement. Productive Simpson clonality was computed per sample as the square root of Simpson's diversity index over productive rearrangements. TCRdb holds this immuneACCESS table with in-frame rearrangements only. Some clones are missing; in checked studies, unresolved V genes explain under half, and the rest has no known cause. V, J and clone size reflect that table, while D and trimming were determined from the DNA. Present in this sample are hundreds of thousands of clones, under 90% of which were seen just once. The ten largest clonotypes hold under 3% of the sample.

The CDR3 spans 17 residues, from the cysteine through the phenylalanine. The DNA shown is the 51-base CDR3, in frame from base 1. Germline trimming amounts to 3 bases on V and 3 bases on J, with 11 as the count of junction bases outside the gene matches. From a lookup of the germline V gene (reference sequence), CDR1 and CDR2 are LNHDA and SQIVND. The receptor's source is a woman aged 40 to 55 with active or convalescent COVID-19. Sample: peripheral blood. In this chain, TRBV19 is recombined with TRBJ2-5, with 9 bases matching TRBD1. CDR3 loop: CASSMPAGRDREETQYF. In nucleotide form, the sequence is TGTGCCAGTAGTATGCCAGCCGGGCGGGACAGGGAAGAGACCCAGTACTTC. Here the CDR3 is joined to the reference TRBV19 and TRBJ2-5 genes, and the full variable domain is: DGGITQSPKYLFRKEGQNVTLSCEQNLNHDAMYWYRQDPGQGLRLIYYSQIVNDFQKGDIAEGYSVSREKKESFPLTVTSAQKNPTAFYLCASSMPAGRDREETQYFGPGTRLLVL.